This T cell receptor beta chain emerged from a study of T cell repertoires in cytomegalovirus infection. Study-level information: Both CMV infection and a matching HLA type were indicated by public TCR beta signatures.

Trimming took off 4 bases at V and 3 bases at J, with 9 bases between the two ends. The CDR3 is made up of 13 amino acids. Germline V CDR1 and CDR2: SEHNR, FQNEAQ (reference sequence). Via MiXCR, TCRdb re-called the reads, giving one row per CDR3 protein. The sample records about 300,000 distinct CDR3 sequences, 9.6% being singletons. This clonotype was detected many times. The antigen is undetermined. Points from the study as a whole: In two of eight donors, the top clonotype was HLA-C-restricted CMV-specific. Summed frequency of public TCR beta families distinguished CMV carriers with the relevant HLA.

The sequenced material came from PBMCs. This chain uses TRBV7-9 with TRBJ1-1; no clear D. The source is a human donor in good health (CMV status not recorded). Some clones in this sample may be carry-over from other donors' samples. This CDR3 is CASSSDTYTEAFF. CDR3 nucleotides: TGTGCCAGCAGCTCCGACACTTACACTGAAGCTTTCTTT.